This note documents a single TCR beta chain sequence. V was cut by 1 base and J by 4 bases, with 22 bases left in between. The CDR3 is 19 amino acids. The germline CDR1 and CDR2 sequences are SGHTA and FQGNSA. 13 Jbeta primers and 60 Vbeta primers were used for the PCR. Sequencing was performed with immunoSEQ multiplex PCR; in TCRdb, only in-frame clones are kept and a portion is missing. The sample holds over 100,000 clones; 65% to 80% are singletons and the top ten take less than 3.5%. This entry belongs to a study of cytomegalovirus exposure and HLA in healthy donors. Each donor's status was that of a healthy bone marrow donor.

Sequencing was performed on PBMCs. The TCR was taken from a female donor in good health and CMV-seronegative. The rearrangement links TRBV7-2 to TRBJ1-4; D is perhaps TRBD1 (6 bases). The CDR3 DNA reads as TGTGCCAGCAGCTTAGGACCAACAGGAATACGAGGGGGTAATGAAAAACTGTTTTTT. Its protein product is CASSLGPTGIRGGNEKLFF.